The source of this TCR beta chain is a study of T cells expressing NK-cell markers. Regarding this clonotype: What it binds is unknown.

Findings and caveats of the study: Also leading the CD3+CD56-NKG2C+ fraction in a handful of donors were these clonotypes.

CDR3 length equals 15 residues. Germline V gene sequence: CDR1 MNHEY, CDR2 SMNVEV (reference sequence). TCRdb re-analyzed the 5' RACE reads; it lists each CDR3 protein once, without DNA. This sample carries roughly 180,000 distinct CDR3 sequences, with around 21% going to the ten biggest clones. The rearrangement joins TRBV27 to TRBJ2-1; TCRdb calls TRBD1, which cannot be checked without DNA. This TCR derives from a man between 18 and 69 years old in good health. Sequencing was carried out using blood T cells: a sorted CD56 or NKG2C T cell subset, CD4+ or CD8+ T cells, or bulk PBMC T cells (not recorded which). CDR3 protein: CASSSGTGSYNEQFF.